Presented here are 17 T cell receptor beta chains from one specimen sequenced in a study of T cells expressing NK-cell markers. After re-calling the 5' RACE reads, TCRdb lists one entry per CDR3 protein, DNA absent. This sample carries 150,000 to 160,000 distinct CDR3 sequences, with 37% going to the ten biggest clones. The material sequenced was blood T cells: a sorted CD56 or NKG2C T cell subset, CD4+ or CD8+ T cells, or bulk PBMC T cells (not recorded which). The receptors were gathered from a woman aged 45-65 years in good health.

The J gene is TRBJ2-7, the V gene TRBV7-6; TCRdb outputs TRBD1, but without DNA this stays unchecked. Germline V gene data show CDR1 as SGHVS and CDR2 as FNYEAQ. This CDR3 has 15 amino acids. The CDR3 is CASSLVSGVAYEQYF.

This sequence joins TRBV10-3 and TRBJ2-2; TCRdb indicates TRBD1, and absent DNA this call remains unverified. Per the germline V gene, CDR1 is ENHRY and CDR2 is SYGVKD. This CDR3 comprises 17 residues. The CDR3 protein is CAISRLTGSWNTGELFF.

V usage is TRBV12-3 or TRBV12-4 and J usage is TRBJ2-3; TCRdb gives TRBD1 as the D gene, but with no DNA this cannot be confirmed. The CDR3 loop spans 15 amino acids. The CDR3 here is CASSLLDRATDTQYF.

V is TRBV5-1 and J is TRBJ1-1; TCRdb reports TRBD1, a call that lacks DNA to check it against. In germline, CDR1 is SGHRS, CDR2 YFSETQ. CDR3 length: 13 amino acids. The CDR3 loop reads CASRQGTNTEAFF. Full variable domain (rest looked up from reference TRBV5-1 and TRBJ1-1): KAGVTQTPRYLIKTRGQQVTLSCSPISGHRSVSWYQQTPGQGLQFLFEYFSETQRNKGNFPGRFSGRQFSNSRSEMNVSTLELGDSALYLCASRQGTNTEAFFGQGTRLTVV.

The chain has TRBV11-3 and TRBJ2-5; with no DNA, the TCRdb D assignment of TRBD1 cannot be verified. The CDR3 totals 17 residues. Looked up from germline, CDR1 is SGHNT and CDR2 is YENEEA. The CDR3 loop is CASSLGSRTGGVETQYF.

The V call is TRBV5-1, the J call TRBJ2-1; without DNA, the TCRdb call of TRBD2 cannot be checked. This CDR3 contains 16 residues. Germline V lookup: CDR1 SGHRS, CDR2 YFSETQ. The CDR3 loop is CASSQNTGLPSNEQFF.

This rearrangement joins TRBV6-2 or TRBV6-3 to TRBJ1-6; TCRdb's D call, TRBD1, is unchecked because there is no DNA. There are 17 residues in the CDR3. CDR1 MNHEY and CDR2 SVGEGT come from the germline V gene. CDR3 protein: CASSFIRDSSYNSPLHF.

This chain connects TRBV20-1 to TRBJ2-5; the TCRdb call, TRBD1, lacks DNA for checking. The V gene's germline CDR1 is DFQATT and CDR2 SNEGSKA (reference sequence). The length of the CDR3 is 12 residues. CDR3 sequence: CSARELRAQTYF.

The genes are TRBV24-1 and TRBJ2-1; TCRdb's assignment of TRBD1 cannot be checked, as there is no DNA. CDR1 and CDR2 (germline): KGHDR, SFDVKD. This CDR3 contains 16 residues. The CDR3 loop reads CATSARDTPSGNEQFF.

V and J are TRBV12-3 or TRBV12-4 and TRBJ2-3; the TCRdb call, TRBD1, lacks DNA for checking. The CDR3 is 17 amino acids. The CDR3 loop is CASSLGLSGAVTDTQYF.

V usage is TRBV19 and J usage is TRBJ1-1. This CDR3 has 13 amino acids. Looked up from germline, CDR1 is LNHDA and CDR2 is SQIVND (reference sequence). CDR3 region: CAVGVSLNTEAFF.

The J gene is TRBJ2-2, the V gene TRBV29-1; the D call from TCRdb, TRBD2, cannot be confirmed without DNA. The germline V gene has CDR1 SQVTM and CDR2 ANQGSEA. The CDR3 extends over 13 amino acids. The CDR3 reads CSVRLAGTGELFF.

CDR3 loop: CASSSDPGGIYNEQFF. This sequence joins TRBV5-1 and TRBJ2-1; without DNA, the TCRdb call of TRBD1 cannot be checked. This CDR3 is 16 amino acids long. The V gene's germline CDR1 is SGHRS and CDR2 YFSETQ.

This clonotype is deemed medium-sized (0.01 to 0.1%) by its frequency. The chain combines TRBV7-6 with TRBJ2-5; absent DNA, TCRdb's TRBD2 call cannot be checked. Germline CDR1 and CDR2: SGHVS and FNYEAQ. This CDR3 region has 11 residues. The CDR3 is CASSTEGTQYF.

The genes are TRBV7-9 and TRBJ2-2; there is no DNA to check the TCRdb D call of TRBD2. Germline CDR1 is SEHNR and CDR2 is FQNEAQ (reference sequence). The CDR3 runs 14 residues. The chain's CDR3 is CATRGGSGTGELFF.

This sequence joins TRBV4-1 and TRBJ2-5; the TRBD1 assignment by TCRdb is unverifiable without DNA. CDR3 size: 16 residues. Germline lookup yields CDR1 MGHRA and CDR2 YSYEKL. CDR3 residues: CASSQGTGTYQETQYF.

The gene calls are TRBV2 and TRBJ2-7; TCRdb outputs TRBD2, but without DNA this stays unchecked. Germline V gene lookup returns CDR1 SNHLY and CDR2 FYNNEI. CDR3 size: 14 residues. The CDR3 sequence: CASSTGLGGYEQYF.